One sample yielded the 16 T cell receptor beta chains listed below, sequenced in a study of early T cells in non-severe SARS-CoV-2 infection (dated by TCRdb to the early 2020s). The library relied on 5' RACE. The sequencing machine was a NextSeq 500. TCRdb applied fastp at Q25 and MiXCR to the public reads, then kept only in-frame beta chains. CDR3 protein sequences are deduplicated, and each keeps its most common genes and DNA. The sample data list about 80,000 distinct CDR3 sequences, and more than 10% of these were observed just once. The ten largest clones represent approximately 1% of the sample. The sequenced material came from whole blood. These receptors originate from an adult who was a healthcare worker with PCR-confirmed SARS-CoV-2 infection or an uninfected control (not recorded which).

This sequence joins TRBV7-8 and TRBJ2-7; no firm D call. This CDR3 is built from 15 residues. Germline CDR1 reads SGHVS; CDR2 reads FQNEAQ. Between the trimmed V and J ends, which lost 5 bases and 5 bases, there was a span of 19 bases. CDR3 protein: CASSPRIEGRDEQYF. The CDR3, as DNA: TGTGCCAGCAGCCCCCGTATAGAAGGCCGTGACGAGCAGTACTTC. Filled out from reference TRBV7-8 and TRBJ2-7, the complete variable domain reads GAGVSQSPRYKVAKRGQDVALRCDPISGHVSLFWYQQALGQGPEFLTYFQNEAQLDKSGLPSDRFFAERPEGSVSTLKIQRTQQEDSAVYLCASSPRIEGRDEQYFGPGTRLTVT.

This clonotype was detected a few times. CDR3 residues: CAISRGQGADQPQHF. In DNA, the CDR3 is TGTGCCATCAGCCGGGGACAGGGGGCTGATCAGCCCCAGCATTTT. The chain uses TRBV10-3 and TRBJ1-5; 12 bases are a match to TRBD1. After removal of 6 bases from V and 5 bases from J, the junction contained 5 bases not matched to a gene. CDR1 is ENHRY, CDR2 SYGVKD, per germline. There are 15 residues in the CDR3.

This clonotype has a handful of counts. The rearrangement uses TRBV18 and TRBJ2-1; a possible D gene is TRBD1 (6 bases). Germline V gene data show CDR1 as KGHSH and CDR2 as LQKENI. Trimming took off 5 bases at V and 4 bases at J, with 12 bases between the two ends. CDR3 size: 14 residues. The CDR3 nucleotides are TGTGCCAGCTCATCGAGACAGGAGTACAATGAGCAGTTCTTC. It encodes CASSSRQEYNEQFF.

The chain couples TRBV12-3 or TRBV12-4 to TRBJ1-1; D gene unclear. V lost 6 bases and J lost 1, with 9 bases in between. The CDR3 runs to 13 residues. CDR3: CASRPQENTEAFF. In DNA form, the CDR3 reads TGTGCCAGCAGACCGCAGGAGAACACTGAAGCTTTCTTT.

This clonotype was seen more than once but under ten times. The CDR3, as DNA: TGTGCCAGCAGCGTAGGGCGGAGGGACGAGCAGTACTTC. It is translated as CASSVGRRDEQYF. The chain couples TRBV9 to TRBJ2-7; a weak D match, TRBD2 (6 bases). Germline V gene lookup returns CDR1 SGDLS and CDR2 YYNGEE. Between the trimmed V and J ends, which lost 0 bases and 5 bases, there was a span of 9 bases. The CDR3 is made up of 13 amino acids.

CDR3 amino acids: CASSYNDRAPYNEQFF. In DNA, the CDR3 is TGTGCCAGCAGTTACAATGACAGGGCCCCCTACAATGAGCAGTTCTTC. V usage is TRBV6-5 and J usage is TRBJ2-1, with TRBD1 matching 7 bases. The CDR3 length is 16 residues. The V gene's germline CDR1 is MNHEY and CDR2 SVGAGI. V was clipped by 2 bases and J by 2 bases; unmatched bases: 6.

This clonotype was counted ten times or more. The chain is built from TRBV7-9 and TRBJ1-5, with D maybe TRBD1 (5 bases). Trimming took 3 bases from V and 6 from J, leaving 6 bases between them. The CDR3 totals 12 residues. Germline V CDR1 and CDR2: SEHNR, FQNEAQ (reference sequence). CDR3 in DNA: TGTGCCAGCAGCTTCGGGGGTCAGCCCCAGCATTTT. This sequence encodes CASSFGGQPQHF.

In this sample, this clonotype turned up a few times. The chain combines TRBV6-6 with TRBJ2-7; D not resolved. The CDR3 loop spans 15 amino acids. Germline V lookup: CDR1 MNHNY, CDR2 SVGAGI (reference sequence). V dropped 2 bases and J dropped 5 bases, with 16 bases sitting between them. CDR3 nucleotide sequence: TGTGCCAGCAGTTACCAACAGAATCAACTCCACGAGCAGTACTTC. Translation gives CASSYQQNQLHEQYF.

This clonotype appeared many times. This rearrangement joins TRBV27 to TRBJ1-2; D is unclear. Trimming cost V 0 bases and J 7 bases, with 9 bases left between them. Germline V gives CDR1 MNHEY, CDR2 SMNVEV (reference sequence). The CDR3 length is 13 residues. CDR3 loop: CASSLSIRFGYTF. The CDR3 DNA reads TGTGCCAGCAGTTTATCGATTCGATTTGGCTACACCTTC.

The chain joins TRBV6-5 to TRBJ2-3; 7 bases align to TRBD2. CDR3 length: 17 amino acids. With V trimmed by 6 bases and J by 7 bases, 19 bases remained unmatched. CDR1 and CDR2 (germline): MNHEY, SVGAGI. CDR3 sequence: CASSATTNFPAGNTQYF. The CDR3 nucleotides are TGTGCCAGCAGCGCGACGACCAACTTCCCAGCGGGGAATACGCAGTATTTT.

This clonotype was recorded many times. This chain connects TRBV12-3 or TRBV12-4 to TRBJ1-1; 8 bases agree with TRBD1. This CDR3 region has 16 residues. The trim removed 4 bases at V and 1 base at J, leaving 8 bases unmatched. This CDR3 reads CASSSTPGTGNTEAFF. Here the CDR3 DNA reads TGTGCCAGCAGTTCTACCCCCGGGACAGGGAACACTGAAGCTTTCTTT.

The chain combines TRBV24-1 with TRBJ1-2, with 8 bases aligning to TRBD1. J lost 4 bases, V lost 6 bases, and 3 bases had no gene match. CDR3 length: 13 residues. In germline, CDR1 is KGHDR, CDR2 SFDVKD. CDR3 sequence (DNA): TGTGCCACCAGTACTGGACAGGGCTATGGCTACACCTTC. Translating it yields CATSTGQGYGYTF.

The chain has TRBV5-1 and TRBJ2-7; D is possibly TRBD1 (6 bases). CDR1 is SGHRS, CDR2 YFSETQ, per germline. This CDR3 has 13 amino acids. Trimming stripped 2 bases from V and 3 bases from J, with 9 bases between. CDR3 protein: CASSFTTGYEQYF. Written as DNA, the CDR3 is TGCGCCAGCAGCTTTACGACAGGCTACGAGCAGTACTTC.

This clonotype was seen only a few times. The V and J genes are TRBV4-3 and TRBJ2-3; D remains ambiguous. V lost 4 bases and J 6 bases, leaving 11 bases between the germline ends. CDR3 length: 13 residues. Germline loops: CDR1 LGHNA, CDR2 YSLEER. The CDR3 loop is CASSPMTADTQYF. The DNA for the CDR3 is TGCGCCAGCAGCCCCATGACTGCGGATACGCAGTATTTT.

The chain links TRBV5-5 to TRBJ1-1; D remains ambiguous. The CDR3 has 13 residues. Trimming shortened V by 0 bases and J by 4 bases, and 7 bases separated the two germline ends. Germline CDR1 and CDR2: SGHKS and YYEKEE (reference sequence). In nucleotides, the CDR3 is TGTGCCAGCAGCTTGGGGGCTGGCACTGAAGCTTTCTTT. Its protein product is CASSLGAGTEAFF.

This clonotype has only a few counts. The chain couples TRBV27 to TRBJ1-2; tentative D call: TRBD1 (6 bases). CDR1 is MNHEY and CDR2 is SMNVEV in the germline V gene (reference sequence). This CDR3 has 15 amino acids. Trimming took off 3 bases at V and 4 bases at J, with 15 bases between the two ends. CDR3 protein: CASSLGGAGLYGYTF. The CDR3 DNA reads TGTGCCAGCAGTTTGGGGGGCGCTGGCCTCTATGGCTACACCTTC.